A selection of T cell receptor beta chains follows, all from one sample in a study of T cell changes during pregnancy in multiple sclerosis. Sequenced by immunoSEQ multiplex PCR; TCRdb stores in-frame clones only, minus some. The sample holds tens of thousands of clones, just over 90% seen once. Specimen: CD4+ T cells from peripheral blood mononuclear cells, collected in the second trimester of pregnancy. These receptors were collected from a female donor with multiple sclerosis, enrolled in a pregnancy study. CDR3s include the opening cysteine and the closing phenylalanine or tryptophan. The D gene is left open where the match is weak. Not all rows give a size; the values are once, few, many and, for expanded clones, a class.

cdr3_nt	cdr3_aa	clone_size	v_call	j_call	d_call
TGCGCCAGCAGCTTGGATACAGGCCGCCTACAAAAACTGTTTTTT	CASSLDTGRLQKLFF	.	TRBV5-1	TRBJ1-4	.
TGTGCCAGCACCCAGGGCCGTAAGACTTTCTTT	CASTQGRKTFF	.	TRBV6-5	TRBJ1-1	.
TGTGCCAGCAGCTTGTGGTTATCCAGGGGCCCTTCCTATGGCTACACCTTC	CASSLWLSRGPSYGYTF	.	TRBV5-6	TRBJ1-2	.
TGTGCCAGCAGTGCGGGACTTCCCTACAATGAGCAGTTCTTC	CASSAGLPYNEQFF	once	TRBV2	TRBJ2-1	.
TGTGCCACCGAGCGGTCAGGAATCTATGGCTACACCTTC	CATERSGIYGYTF	.	TRBV6-1	TRBJ1-2	.
TGTGCCAGCAAACGGGACAATGAGCAGTTCTTC	CASKRDNEQFF	.	TRBV5-4	TRBJ2-1	.
TGTGCCAGCAGTTTGATACAGGGGGCTGCTGAAGCTTTCTTT	CASSLIQGAAEAFF	.	TRBV28	TRBJ1-1	TRBD1
TGTGCCAGCAGCTTGGACAGGGGGCCGACGGGAGAGACCCAGTACTTC	CASSLDRGPTGETQYF	.	TRBV7-9	TRBJ2-5	TRBD1
TGTGCCAGCAGCTTAGGGACAAGGGCGTGGGCCCAGTACTTC	CASSLGTRAWAQYF	.	TRBV7-8	TRBJ2-5	.
TGTGCCAGCAGTTTACAAGCGGGCGGCTCCTACAATGAGCAGTTCTTC	CASSLQAGGSYNEQFF	.	TRBV27	TRBJ2-1	.
TGTGCCAGCCGTAAAGGTCTGACAGGGGGCTCTGGAAACACCATATATTTT	CASRKGLTGGSGNTIYF	.	TRBV19	TRBJ1-3	TRBD1
TGTGCCATCAGGCCCGGGACTAGCGGGAGTACAGATACGCAGTATTTT	CAIRPGTSGSTDTQYF	.	TRBV10-3	TRBJ2-3	TRBD2
TGTGCCAGCAGCTCGGGGACAGGGAGCACAGATACGCAGTATTTT	CASSSGTGSTDTQYF	.	TRBV11-1	TRBJ2-3	TRBD1
TGTGCCAGCAGTGAAGGGCCTGTAGAGGTCTATGGCTACACCTTC	CASSEGPVEVYGYTF	few	TRBV6-1	TRBJ1-2	.
TGTGCCAGCAGCTTAGTAGGGACACAGTTGTATGGCTACACCTTC	CASSLVGTQLYGYTF	.	TRBV5-6	TRBJ1-2	.
TGTGCCAGCAGGGACTCCTTCTACGAGCAGTACTTC	CASRDSFYEQYF	.	TRBV2	TRBJ2-7	.
TGTGCCTGGAGGCATATCACCGGACAGGTATATGGCTACACCTTC	CAWRHITGQVYGYTF	.	TRBV30	TRBJ1-2	TRBD1
TGTGCCAGCAGCCGATTGACAGGGGGTTACCCTGAAGCTTTCTTT	CASSRLTGGYPEAFF	.	TRBV7-9	TRBJ1-1	TRBD1
TGCGCCAGCAGCCAGACTCTAACCGGGACAGAGTACTTC	CASSQTLTGTEYF	.	TRBV10-1	TRBJ2-5	TRBD1
TGTGCCAGCAGTCCCTGGACAGGGATGGTTATTGAAGCTTTCTTT	CASSPWTGMVIEAFF	few	TRBV28	TRBJ1-1	TRBD1
TGTGCCAGCAGCCCCCTTTCGGTGGAGCAGACCCAGTACTTC	CASSPLSVEQTQYF	.	TRBV14	TRBJ2-5	.
TGTGCCAGCAGCTTAGCGGGGAGCTATGGCTACACCTTC	CASSLAGSYGYTF	.	TRBV7-9	TRBJ1-2	.
TGTGCCAGCTCACCACCCACTAGCGGGGGCTACGAGCAGTACTTC	CASSPPTSGGYEQYF	.	TRBV18	TRBJ2-7	TRBD2
TGTGCCAGCTCACCTGGGACAGCTCCGGCGGGCTATGGCTACACCTTC	CASSPGTAPAGYGYTF	.	TRBV18	TRBJ1-2	TRBD1
TGCAGCGTGGGGACAGGGAAGGGAGATGAGCAGTTCTTC	CSVGTGKGDEQFF	.	TRBV29-1	TRBJ2-1	TRBD1
TGCGCCAGCAGCGCGACAGGGCAAAAGGTCTACGAGCAGTACTTC	CASSATGQKVYEQYF	.	TRBV5-1	TRBJ2-7	TRBD1
TGTGCCAGCAGTACTCCAGGGTACACCGGGGAGCTGTTTTTT	CASSTPGYTGELFF	.	TRBV6-6	TRBJ2-2	.
TGTGCCAGCTCACGAGACAGGTCCTCCTACGAGCAGTACTTC	CASSRDRSSYEQYF	.	TRBV18	TRBJ2-7	.
TGTGCCAGCAGCAAAGACGGGGGGCGCCCAGCGTACTTC	CASSKDGGRPAYF	.	TRBV7-9	TRBJ2-7	.
TGTGCCAGCAGCCCCCGGGGTAGCGGGGAAGAGACCCAGTACTTC	CASSPRGSGEETQYF	.	TRBV7-2	TRBJ2-5	TRBD2
TGTGCCAGCAGCCCCCTCCGTGCAGGGGGCGGTTCAGATACGCAGTATTTT	CASSPLRAGGGSDTQYF	.	TRBV7-6	TRBJ2-3	TRBD1
TGTGCCAGCAGCGGGGACAGTTACGAGCAGTACTTC	CASSGDSYEQYF	.	TRBV2	TRBJ2-7	TRBD1
TGTGCCAGCAGTAAAGGAGTCAACACCGGGGAGCTGTTTTTT	CASSKGVNTGELFF	.	TRBV27	TRBJ2-2	.